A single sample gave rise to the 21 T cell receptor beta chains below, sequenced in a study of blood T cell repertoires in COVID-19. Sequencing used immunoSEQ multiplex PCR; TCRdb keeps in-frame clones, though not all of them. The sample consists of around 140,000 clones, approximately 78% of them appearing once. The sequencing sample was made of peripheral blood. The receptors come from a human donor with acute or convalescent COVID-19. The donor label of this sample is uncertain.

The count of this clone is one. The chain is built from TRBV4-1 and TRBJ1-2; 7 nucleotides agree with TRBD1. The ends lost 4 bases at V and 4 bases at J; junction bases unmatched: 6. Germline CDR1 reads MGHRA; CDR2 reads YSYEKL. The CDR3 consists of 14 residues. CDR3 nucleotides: TGCGCCAGCAGCCCTCAGGGGGATACCTATGGCTACACCTTC. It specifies CASSPQGDTYGYTF.

The CDR3 loop is CASSQDHRATYGYTF. The CDR3 nucleotides read TGTGCCAGCAGCCAAGATCACCGAGCCACCTATGGCTACACCTTC. The gene calls are TRBV3-1 (or the pseudogene TRBV3-2) and TRBJ1-2; no clear D. This CDR3 spans 15 amino acids. Germline CDR1 LGHDT, CDR2 YNNKEL (reference sequence). Trimming took off 0 bases at V and 4 bases at J, with 12 bases between the two ends.

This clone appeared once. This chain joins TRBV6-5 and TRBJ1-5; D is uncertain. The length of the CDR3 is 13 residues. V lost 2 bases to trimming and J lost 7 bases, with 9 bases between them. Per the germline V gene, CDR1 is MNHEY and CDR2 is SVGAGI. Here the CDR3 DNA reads TGTGCCAGCAGTTACGTCCGGGAACAGCCCCAGCATTTT. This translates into CASSYVREQPQHF.

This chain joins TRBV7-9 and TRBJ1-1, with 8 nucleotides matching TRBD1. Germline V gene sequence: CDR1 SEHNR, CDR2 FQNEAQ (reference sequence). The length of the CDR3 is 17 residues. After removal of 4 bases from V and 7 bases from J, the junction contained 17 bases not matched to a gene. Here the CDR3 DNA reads TGTGCCAGCAGCTCTAGAACCGGGACAGGCCAAACCTATGAAGCTTTCTTT. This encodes CASSSRTGTGQTYEAFF.

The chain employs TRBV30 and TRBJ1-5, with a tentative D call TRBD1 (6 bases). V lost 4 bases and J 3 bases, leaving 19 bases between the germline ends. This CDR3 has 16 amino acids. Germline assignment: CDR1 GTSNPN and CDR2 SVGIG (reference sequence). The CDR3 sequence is CAWMATGTLANQPQHF. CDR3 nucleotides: TGTGCCTGGATGGCTACAGGGACCTTAGCCAATCAGCCCCAGCATTTT.

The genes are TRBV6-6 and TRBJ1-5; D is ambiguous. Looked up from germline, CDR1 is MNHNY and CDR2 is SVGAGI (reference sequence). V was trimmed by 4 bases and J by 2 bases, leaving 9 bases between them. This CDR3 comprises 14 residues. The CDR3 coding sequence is TGTGCCAGCAGTTCCCTTCTTGGCAATCAGCCCCAGCATTTT. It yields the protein CASSSLLGNQPQHF.

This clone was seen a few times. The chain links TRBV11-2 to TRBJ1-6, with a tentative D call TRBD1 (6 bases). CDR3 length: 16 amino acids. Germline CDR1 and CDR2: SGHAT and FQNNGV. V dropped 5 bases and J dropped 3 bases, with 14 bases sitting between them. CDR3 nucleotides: TGTGCCAGCAGCCCCCTAATAGGGGGCTATAATTCACCCCTCCACTTT. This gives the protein CASSPLIGGYNSPLHF.

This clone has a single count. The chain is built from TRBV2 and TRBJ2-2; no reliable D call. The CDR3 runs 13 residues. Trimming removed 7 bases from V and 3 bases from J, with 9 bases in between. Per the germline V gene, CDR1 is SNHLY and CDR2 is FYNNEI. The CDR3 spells CASTQSYTGELFF. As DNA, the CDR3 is TGTGCCAGCACACAGTCTTACACCGGGGAGCTGTTTTTT.

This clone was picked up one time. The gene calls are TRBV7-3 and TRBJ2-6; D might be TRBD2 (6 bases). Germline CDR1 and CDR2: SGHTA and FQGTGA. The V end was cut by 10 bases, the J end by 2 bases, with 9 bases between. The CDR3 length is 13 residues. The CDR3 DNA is TGTGCCATCGGAGGGGCTGGGGCCAACGTCCTGACTTTC. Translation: CAIGGAGANVLTF.

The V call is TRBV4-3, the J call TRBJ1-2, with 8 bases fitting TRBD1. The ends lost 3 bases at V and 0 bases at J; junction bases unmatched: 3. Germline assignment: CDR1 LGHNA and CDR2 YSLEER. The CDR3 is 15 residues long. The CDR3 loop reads CASSQGTGTNYGYTF. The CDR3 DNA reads TGCGCCAGCAGCCAGGGGACAGGCACTAACTATGGCTACACCTTC.

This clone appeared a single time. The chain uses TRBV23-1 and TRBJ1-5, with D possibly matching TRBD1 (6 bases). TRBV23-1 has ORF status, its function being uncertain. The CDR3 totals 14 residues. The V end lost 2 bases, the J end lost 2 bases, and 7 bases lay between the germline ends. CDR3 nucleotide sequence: TGCGCCAGCAGTCAAGGGGGCGGCAATCAGCCCCAGCATTTT. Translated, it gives CASSQGGGNQPQHF.

The CDR3 loop is CASSDPEGPNTEAFF. The DNA for the CDR3 is TGTGCCAGCAGTGATCCAGAGGGCCCGAACACTGAAGCTTTCTTT. V and J are TRBV25-1 and TRBJ1-1; D is unclear. Germline V lookup: CDR1 MGHDK, CDR2 SYGVNS. This CDR3 has 15 residues. The V end was cut by 3 bases, the J end by 1 base, with 12 bases between.

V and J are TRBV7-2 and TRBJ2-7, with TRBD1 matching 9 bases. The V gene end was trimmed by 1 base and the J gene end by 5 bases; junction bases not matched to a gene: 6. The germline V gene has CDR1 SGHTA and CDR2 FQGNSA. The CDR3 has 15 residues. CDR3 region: CASSLVGTGFDEQYF. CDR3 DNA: TGTGCCAGCAGCTTAGTGGGGACAGGGTTTGACGAGCAGTACTTC.

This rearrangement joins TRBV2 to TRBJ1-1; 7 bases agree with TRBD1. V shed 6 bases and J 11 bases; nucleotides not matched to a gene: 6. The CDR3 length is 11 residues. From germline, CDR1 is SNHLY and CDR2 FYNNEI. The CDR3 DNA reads TGTGCCAGCAGAGTGGGGACAGACGCTTTCTTT. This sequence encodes CASRVGTDAFF. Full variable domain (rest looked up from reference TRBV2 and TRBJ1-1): EPEVTQTPSHQVTQMGQEVILRCVPISNHLYFYWYRQILGQKVEFLVSFYNNEISEKSEIFDDQFSVERPDGSNFTLKIRSTKLEDSAMYFCASRVGTDAFFGQGTRLTVV.

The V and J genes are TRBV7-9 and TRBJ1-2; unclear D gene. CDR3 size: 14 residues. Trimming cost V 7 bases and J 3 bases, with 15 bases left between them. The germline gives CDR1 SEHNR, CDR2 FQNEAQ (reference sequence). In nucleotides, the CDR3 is TGTGCCAGCACCCGAGAGGTGGTCTACTATGGCTACACCTTC. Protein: CASTREVVYYGYTF.

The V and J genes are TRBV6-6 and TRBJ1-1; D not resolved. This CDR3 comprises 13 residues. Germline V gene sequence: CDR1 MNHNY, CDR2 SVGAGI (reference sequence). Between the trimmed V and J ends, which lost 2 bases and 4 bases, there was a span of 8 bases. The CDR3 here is CASSYVRGTEAFF. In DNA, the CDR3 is TGTGCCAGCAGTTACGTACGAGGCACTGAAGCTTTCTTT.

In DNA, the CDR3 is TGTGCCAGCTCAGGGGCAACCTATAATTCACCCCTCCACTTT. Translated: CASSGATYNSPLHF. V and J are TRBV6-5 and TRBJ1-6, with D perhaps matching TRBD1 (6 bases). The ends were cut back, 8 bases at V and 2 bases at J, with 10 bases in the middle. The CDR3 loop spans 14 amino acids. Per germline, CDR1 MNHEY and CDR2 SVGAGI.

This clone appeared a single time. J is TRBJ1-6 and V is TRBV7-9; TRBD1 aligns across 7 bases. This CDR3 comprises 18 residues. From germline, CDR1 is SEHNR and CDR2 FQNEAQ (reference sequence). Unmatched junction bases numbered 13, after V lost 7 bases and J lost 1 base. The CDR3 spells CASNLGQPILSYNSPLHF. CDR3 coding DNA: TGTGCCAGCAACCTGGGACAGCCGATTTTATCCTATAATTCACCCCTCCACTTT.

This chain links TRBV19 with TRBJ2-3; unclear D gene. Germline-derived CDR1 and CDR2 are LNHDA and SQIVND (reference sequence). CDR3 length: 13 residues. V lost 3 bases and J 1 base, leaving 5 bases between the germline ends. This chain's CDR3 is CASSIQGTDTQYF. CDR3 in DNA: TGTGCCAGTAGTATTCAGGGCACAGATACGCAGTATTTT.

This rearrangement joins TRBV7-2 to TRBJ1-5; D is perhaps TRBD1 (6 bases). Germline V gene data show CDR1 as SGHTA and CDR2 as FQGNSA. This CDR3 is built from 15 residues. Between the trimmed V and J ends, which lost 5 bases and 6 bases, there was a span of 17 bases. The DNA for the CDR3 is TGTGCCAGCAGCCCCTATCGGGGGGGCGGTCAGCCCCAGCATTTT. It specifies CASSPYRGGGQPQHF.

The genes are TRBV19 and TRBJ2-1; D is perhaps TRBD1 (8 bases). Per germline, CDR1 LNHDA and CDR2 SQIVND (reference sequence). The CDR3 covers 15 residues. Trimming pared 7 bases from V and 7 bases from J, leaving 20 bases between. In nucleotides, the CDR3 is TGTGCCAGTAAATCCGCAGGACAGGGAGGGAATGAGCAGTTCTTC. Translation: CASKSAGQGGNEQFF. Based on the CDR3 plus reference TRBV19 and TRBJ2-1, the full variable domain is DGGITQSPKYLFRKEGQNVTLSCEQNLNHDAMYWYRQDPGQGLRLIYYSQIVNDFQKGDIAEGYSVSREKKESFPLTVTSAQKNPTAFYLCASKSAGQGGNEQFFGPGTRLTVL.